This TCR beta chain was observed in a study of blood T cells in healthy people across ages. Primers used in a second PCR of roughly 6 to 11 cycles were a sample-barcoded 5' primer and a J-beta primer mix. All samples yielded 3 million or more CDR3-containing paired-end reads. TCRdb reprocessed the 5' RACE reads with MiXCR, giving one entry per CDR3 protein. The sample has fewer than 1.5 million distinct CDR3 sequences, 42% seen once. Germline loops: CDR1 SGHRS, CDR2 YFSETQ. The ends lost 4 bases at V and 5 bases at J; junction bases unmatched: 6. This CDR3 spans 15 amino acids. The sequence derives from a woman between 18 and 29 years old in good health. What was sequenced was blood. This rearrangement joins TRBV5-1 to TRBJ2-1, with 10 positions matching TRBD2. The CDR3 DNA is TGCGCCAGCAGCCTCAGCGGGAGGGTGGACAATGAGCAGTTCTTC. Amino acid sequence: CASSLSGRVDNEQFF.